The TCR beta chain under discussion was sequenced for a study of T cell responses to AZD1222 COVID-19 vaccine. TCRdb's copy holds only in-frame clones and misses some; the assay was immunoSEQ multiplex PCR. The sample shows around 110,000 clones, 85% to 95% of them seen only once. Concerning this clone: Its antigen is not identified.

Study-level points and caveats: Only six individuals given AZD1222 were seropositive at baseline. Regions 160-218 and 743-854 dominated among vaccine-associated CD4 TCRs spanning spike.

The CDR3 covers 10 residues. Germline CDR1 reads SGHTA; CDR2 reads FQGNSA. Trimming left V 11 bases short and J 2 bases short, with 4 bases between. The specimen was peripheral blood, collected on day 0 of AZD1222 vaccination. The receptor comes from an adult in good health. The V gene is TRBV7-2, the J gene TRBJ1-5, with D hard to call. CDR3 DNA sequence: TGTGCCCGGGGCAATCAGCCCCAGCATTTT. This translates into CARGNQPQHF.